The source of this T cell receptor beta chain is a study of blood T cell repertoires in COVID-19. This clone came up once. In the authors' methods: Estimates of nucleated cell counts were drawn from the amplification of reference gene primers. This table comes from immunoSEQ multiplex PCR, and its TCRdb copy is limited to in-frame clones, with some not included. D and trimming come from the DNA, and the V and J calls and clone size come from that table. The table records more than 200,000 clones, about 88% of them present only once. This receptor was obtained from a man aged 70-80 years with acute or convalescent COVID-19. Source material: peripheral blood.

The CDR3: CACAGQVYGYTF. For the CDR3, the DNA is TGTGCCTGCGCGGGACAGGTTTATGGCTACACCTTC. The chain joins TRBV30 to TRBJ1-2; 8 positions agree with TRBD1. This CDR3 is built from 12 residues. The V gene's germline CDR1 is GTSNPN and CDR2 SVGIG (reference sequence). Trimming cost V 6 bases and J 5 bases; bases outside gene matches: 5.